These 28 T cell receptor beta chains were sequenced from one sample in a study of identical twins. Each CDR3 protein is one row after TCRdb ran MiXCR on the 5' RACE reads. This table has about 240,000 distinct CDR3 sequences, about 10% appearing once. Material: memory T cells sorted from blood. These receptors were collected from a man aged 50 or older in good health.

The sample holds many counts of this clonotype. The chain recombines TRBV11-2 with TRBJ1-2, with D unclear. This CDR3 contains 16 residues. Germline V gene sequence: CDR1 SGHAT, CDR2 FQNNGV. Trimming cost V 1 base and J 0 bases, with 12 bases left between them. The CDR3 here is CASSLGSRGPNYGYTF. CDR3 DNA sequence: TGTGCCAGCAGCTTAGGGTCGCGGGGTCCTAACTATGGCTACACCTTC.

This clonotype was recorded only once. The V and J genes are TRBV15 and TRBJ2-7, with 7 bases aligning to TRBD1. This CDR3 is 17 amino acids long. V shed 0 bases and J 0 bases; nucleotides not matched to a gene: 8. CDR1 and CDR2 from the germline V gene are LNHNV and YYDKDF (reference sequence). CDR3 sequence (DNA): TGTGCCACCAGCAGAGACAACACAGGGGTCAACTCCTACGAGCAGTACTTC. Its protein is CATSRDNTGVNSYEQYF.

This clonotype was seen only a few times. V is TRBV28 and J is TRBJ2-2; 7 bases line up with TRBD2. This CDR3 contains 18 residues. V gave up 6 bases and J gave up 4 bases; unmatched junction bases: 17. Per the germline V gene, CDR1 is MDHEN and CDR2 is SYDVKM. The chain's CDR3 is CASSSPRLRELGTGELFF. The CDR3 nucleotides read TGTGCCAGCAGCTCACCGCGGTTGCGGGAGTTAGGCACCGGGGAGCTGTTTTTT.

V gene TRBV6-2 or TRBV6-3 combines with J gene TRBJ1-5; D is unresolved. This CDR3 is built from 16 residues. Deletions cut 2 bases from V and 6 bases from J, with 17 bases between. The germline gives CDR1 MNHEY, CDR2 SVGEGT. The CDR3 DNA reads TGTGCCAGCAGTTACCGACGGGGTGGAGCCCCTCAGCCCCAGCATTTT. Translated, it gives CASSYRRGGAPQPQHF.

This chain uses TRBV7-8 with TRBJ2-1; 12 bases map to TRBD2. From germline, CDR1 is SGHVS and CDR2 FQNEAQ. There are 17 residues in the CDR3. With 5 bases clipped from V and 8 bases from J, the junction kept 13 bases outside the gene matches. The CDR3 DNA follows: TGTGCCAGCAGCCACCTAGCTAGCGGGAGGGCCAATTATGAGCAGTTCTTC. Translating it yields CASSHLASGRANYEQFF. Full variable domain (remainder filled in from reference TRBV7-8 and TRBJ2-1): GAGVSQSPRYKVAKRGQDVALRCDPISGHVSLFWYQQALGQGPEFLTYFQNEAQLDKSGLPSDRFFAERPEGSVSTLKIQRTQQEDSAVYLCASSHLASGRANYEQFFGPGTRLTVL.

The genes are TRBV5-1 and TRBJ2-7, with a tentative D call TRBD1 (5 bases). Trimming cost V 3 bases and J 5 bases, with 15 bases left between them. The germline gives CDR1 SGHRS, CDR2 YFSETQ. The CDR3 sequence is 14 residues long. For the CDR3, the DNA is TGCGCCAGCAGCTCCGGCCAGGGTGTCCACGAGCAGTACTTC. It codes for CASSSGQGVHEQYF. Drawing the rest from reference TRBV5-1 and TRBJ2-7, the complete variable domain is KAGVTQTPRYLIKTRGQQVTLSCSPISGHRSVSWYQQTPGQGLQFLFEYFSETQRNKGNFPGRFSGRQFSNSRSEMNVSTLELGDSALYLCASSSGQGVHEQYFGPGTRLTVT.

This clonotype was seen ten or more times. The chain links TRBV12-3 or TRBV12-4 to TRBJ2-7, with D perhaps matching TRBD2 (6 bases). This CDR3 contains 14 residues. The V end lost 1 base, the J end lost 5 bases, and 12 bases lay between the germline ends. The CDR3 DNA follows: TGTGCCAGCAGTTTAGGTCGTAGCGGACACGAGCAGTACTTC. It yields the protein CASSLGRSGHEQYF.

This clonotype has a count of ten or more. The chain couples TRBV5-4 to TRBJ2-3, with D unclear. Germline V lookup: CDR1 SGHNT, CDR2 YYREEE (reference sequence). Trimming took 1 base from V and 5 from J, leaving 8 bases between them. The CDR3 extends over 13 amino acids. This CDR3 reads CASSLRAKDTQYF. CDR3 in DNA: TGTGCCAGCAGCTTGAGAGCCAAAGATACGCAGTATTTT.

There are many counts of this clonotype. This chain joins TRBV28 and TRBJ2-1, with 9 bases aligning to TRBD1. The CDR3 contains 15 residues. V dropped 6 bases and J dropped 3; count of bases not matched to a gene: 6. The V gene's germline CDR1 is MDHEN and CDR2 SYDVKM. The CDR3 spells CASSPGTGNYNEQFF. Written as DNA, the CDR3 is TGTGCCAGCAGCCCCGGGACAGGGAACTACAATGAGCAGTTCTTC.

The V and J genes are TRBV18 and TRBJ1-5; D is unclear. This CDR3 is 17 amino acids long. Germline assignment: CDR1 KGHSH and CDR2 LQKENI. The ends were cut back, 0 bases at V and 0 bases at J, with 12 bases in the middle. The CDR3 loop reads CASSPPNLAVSNQPQHF. The CDR3, as DNA: TGTGCCAGCTCACCACCGAACTTGGCAGTTAGCAATCAGCCCCAGCATTTT.

This clonotype turned up a few times. In nucleotides, the CDR3 is TGTGCCAGCAGCCAAGCGCTCTTACTTGGCTACACCTTC. Translated: CASSQALLLGYTF. V usage is TRBV14 and J usage is TRBJ1-2, with D unresolved. Trimming pared 1 base from V and 7 bases from J, leaving 10 bases between. This CDR3 is 13 amino acids long. CDR1 and CDR2 from the germline V gene are SGHDN and FVKESK.

This clonotype turned up a few times. The genes are TRBV6-5 and TRBJ1-5; no clear D. Germline V gene lookup returns CDR1 MNHEY and CDR2 SVGAGI. The CDR3 covers 13 residues. V lost 0 bases to trimming and J lost 7 bases, with 7 bases between them. This CDR3 is CASSYSQLQPQHF. For the CDR3, the DNA is TGTGCCAGCAGTTACTCACAGCTCCAGCCCCAGCATTTT.

At least ten counts were recorded for this clonotype. The gene calls are TRBV29-1 and TRBJ2-1; D is possibly TRBD2 (5 bases). This CDR3 spans 14 amino acids. Trimming removed 6 bases from V and 3 bases from J, with 15 bases in between. Germline CDR1 reads SQVTM; CDR2 reads ANQGSEA. CDR3 loop: CSVAGGEHYNEQFF. The DNA of the CDR3 is TGCAGCGTCGCGGGCGGAGAGCACTACAATGAGCAGTTCTTC.

This clonotype appeared once. The J gene is TRBJ2-7, the V gene TRBV28; unclear D gene. The V end was cut by 1 base, the J end by 2 bases, with 3 bases between. CDR3 length: 12 residues. CDR1 and CDR2 (germline): MDHEN, SYDVKM. The CDR3 region is CASSLLTYEQYF. The CDR3 DNA reads as TGTGCCAGCAGTTTATTAACCTACGAGCAGTACTTC.

There are many counts of this clonotype. V and J are TRBV4-3 and TRBJ2-5, with 9 bases matching TRBD1. CDR1 is LGHNA, CDR2 YSLEER, per germline. J gave up 4 bases and V 0 bases, and 3 bases lay outside the gene matches. This CDR3 comprises 15 residues. In DNA, the CDR3 is TGCGCCAGCAGCCAAGAAAGGACAGGGGTAGAGACCCAGTACTTC. Translated: CASSQERTGVETQYF.

The chain employs TRBV5-1 and TRBJ2-5; D gene uncertain. V lost 4 bases and J 4 bases, leaving 11 bases between the germline ends. CDR3 length: 13 residues. The V gene's germline CDR1 is SGHRS and CDR2 YFSETQ. The CDR3 region is CASSPGHVETQYF. The CDR3 DNA sequence: TGCGCCAGCAGCCCGGGTCACGTAGAGACCCAGTACTTC.

This clonotype has ten or more counts. The rearrangement links TRBV10-2 to TRBJ2-7; a weak D match, TRBD2 (7 bases). CDR1 WSHSY and CDR2 SAAADI come from the germline V gene. The V and J ends lost 6 bases and 2 bases respectively, with 8 bases between them. This CDR3 spans 12 amino acids. The CDR3 region has the DNA TGCGCCAGCAGCGGGGGGCCCTACGAGCAGTACTTC. Residues: CASSGGPYEQYF.

CDR3 DNA sequence: TGTGCCAGCAGTTTATTGGGGGGGCGCGAAGTCGAGACCCAGTACTTC. Amino acid sequence: CASSLLGGREVETQYF. The chain couples TRBV27 to TRBJ2-5; a possible D gene is TRBD2 (7 bases). This CDR3 is built from 16 residues. V lost 1 base, J lost 5 bases, and 17 bases lay in between. The V gene's germline CDR1 is MNHEY and CDR2 SMNVEV (reference sequence).

This clonotype was recorded once. The chain uses TRBV7-2 and TRBJ1-2; a weak D match, TRBD1 (5 bases). Germline V gene sequence: CDR1 SGHTA, CDR2 FQGNSA. With 5 bases removed from V and 3 bases from J, the gap between germline ends came to 10 bases. The CDR3 sequence is 13 residues long. CDR3 residues: CASSVDSYYGYTF. DNA for the CDR3: TGTGCCAGCAGCGTTGACAGCTACTATGGCTACACCTTC. The variable domain in full, with the rest retrieved from reference TRBV7-2 and TRBJ1-2, is GAGVSQSPSNKVTEKGKDVELRCDPISGHTALYWYRQSLGQGLEFLIYFQGNSAPDKSGLPSDRFSAERTGGSVSTLTIQRTQQEDSAVYLCASSVDSYYGYTFGSGTRLTVV.

This clonotype was counted many times. The chain couples TRBV7-2 to TRBJ2-5; TRBD2 matches at 14 bases. The junction had 4 bases not matched to a gene; V was cut back by 5 bases and J by 5 bases. The CDR3 is 15 amino acids. Germline CDR1 is SGHTA and CDR2 is FQGNSA. The CDR3 sequence is CASSPRTSGRETQYF. The CDR3 nucleotides are TGTGCCAGCAGCCCGAGGACTAGCGGGAGGGAGACCCAGTACTTC.

This clonotype was recorded a few times. The chain carries TRBV20-1 and TRBJ2-4; D possibly matches TRBD1 or TRBD2 (5 bases each). Looked up from germline, CDR1 is DFQATT and CDR2 is SNEGSKA (reference sequence). Trimming removed 1 base from V and 1 base from J, with 20 bases in between. This CDR3 is 18 amino acids long. The CDR3 here is CSARGDLFGLVAKNIQYF. DNA of the CDR3: TGCAGTGCTAGAGGGGACCTCTTCGGGCTGGTCGCCAAAAACATTCAGTACTTC.

This clonotype is medium-sized in the sample. The chain employs TRBV12-3 or TRBV12-4 and TRBJ1-2; D may be TRBD1 (6 bases). Trimming stripped 6 bases from V and 8 bases from J, with 10 bases between. This CDR3 spans 11 amino acids. The chain's CDR3 is CASSSGVGYTF. The CDR3 DNA reads as TGTGCCAGCAGCTCAGGGGTCGGCTACACCTTC.

This clonotype was found many times. The CDR3 region is CASSLAWTGGTEAFF. The CDR3 region has the DNA TGCGCCAGCAGCTTGGCCTGGACAGGGGGCACTGAAGCTTTCTTT. This rearrangement joins TRBV5-1 to TRBJ1-1; 10 bases map to TRBD1. In germline, CDR1 is SGHRS, CDR2 YFSETQ. V lost 0 bases and J lost 4; bases outside the gene matches: 3. The CDR3 extends over 15 amino acids.

This chain links TRBV12-3 or TRBV12-4 with TRBJ2-1, with D perhaps TRBD1 or TRBD2 (5 bases each). Trimming stripped 2 bases from V and 7 bases from J, with 15 bases between. This CDR3 is built from 15 residues. This chain's CDR3 is CASSLLGRPSNEQFF. The CDR3 DNA sequence: TGTGCCAGCAGTTTATTGGGACGACCGTCGAATGAGCAGTTCTTC.

This chain connects TRBV28 to TRBJ2-7; 15 bases are shared with TRBD2. The CDR3 totals 15 residues. Germline V gene lookup returns CDR1 MDHEN and CDR2 SYDVKM. V trimming: 3 bases; J trimming: 7 bases; junction bases outside the gene matches: 4. The CDR3 region is CASSFLGLAGGEQYF. The CDR3 coding sequence is TGTGCCAGCAGTTTTCTGGGACTAGCGGGGGGAGAGCAGTACTTC.

Ten or more counts support this clonotype. The V call is TRBV11-2, the J call TRBJ2-6; D is unclear. The CDR3 runs 15 residues. V lost 1 base, J lost 4 bases, and 8 bases lay in between. Looked up from germline, CDR1 is SGHAT and CDR2 is FQNNGV. CDR3: CASSLGRSGANVLTF. CDR3 in DNA: TGTGCCAGCAGCTTAGGACGGTCCGGGGCCAACGTCCTGACTTTC.

The rearrangement uses TRBV3-1 and TRBJ2-5, with 12 bases that match TRBD2. Trimming at V came to 0 bases and at J to 6 bases, leaving 5 bases not matched to a gene. The CDR3 loop spans 16 amino acids. The germline V gene has CDR1 LGHDT and CDR2 YNNKEL (reference sequence). The CDR3, as DNA: TGTGCCAGCAGCCAAGAGGTACTAGCGGGGGGACAGACCCAGTACTTC. It translates to CASSQEVLAGGQTQYF.

There are many counts of this clonotype. J is TRBJ2-1 and V is TRBV20-1; D is perhaps TRBD1 (5 bases). V dropped 6 bases and J dropped 3 bases, with 18 bases sitting between them. There are 15 residues in the CDR3. Germline-derived CDR1 and CDR2 are DFQATT and SNEGSKA (reference sequence). Written as DNA, the CDR3 is TGCAGTGCCCGGTTAGGGGTAGCTCGCTACAATGAGCAGTTCTTC. It codes for CSARLGVARYNEQFF.